This TCR beta chain comes out of a study of T cells in Graves' hyperthyroidism and ophthalmopathy. The study excluded patients with uncontrolled infection, other autoimmune disease, pregnancy or lactation. In regard to this clonotype: The antigen is undetermined. Just one base apart from a much larger clone, this may be a read error.

There were TCR beta CDR3 regions amplified from RNA transcripts. The primer set for the first-round RT-PCR of the TCR CDR3 was HTBI. Each CDR3 protein is one row after TCRdb ran MiXCR on the multiplex PCR reads. The sample includes around 350,000 distinct CDR3 sequences, 20% to 25% of them seen just once. Germline V CDR1 and CDR2: MNHEY, SMNVEV (reference sequence). J gave up 4 bases and V 6 bases, and 16 bases lay outside the gene matches. The CDR3 sequence is 18 residues long. Regarding the study as a whole: Within blood appeared most thyroid clonotypes that had expanded above 0.001. A median around 6.4 months before onset, the model predicted ophthalmopathy.

The receptor comes from a man in his fifties with Graves' hyperthyroidism. The source material was blood. The chain links TRBV27 to TRBJ2-3; 10 positions match TRBD2. The CDR3 coding sequence is TGTGCCAGCAGGTCCCTCTCGTTCCTAGCGGGAGCTGCAGATACGCAGTATTTT. It codes for CASRSLSFLAGAADTQYF.